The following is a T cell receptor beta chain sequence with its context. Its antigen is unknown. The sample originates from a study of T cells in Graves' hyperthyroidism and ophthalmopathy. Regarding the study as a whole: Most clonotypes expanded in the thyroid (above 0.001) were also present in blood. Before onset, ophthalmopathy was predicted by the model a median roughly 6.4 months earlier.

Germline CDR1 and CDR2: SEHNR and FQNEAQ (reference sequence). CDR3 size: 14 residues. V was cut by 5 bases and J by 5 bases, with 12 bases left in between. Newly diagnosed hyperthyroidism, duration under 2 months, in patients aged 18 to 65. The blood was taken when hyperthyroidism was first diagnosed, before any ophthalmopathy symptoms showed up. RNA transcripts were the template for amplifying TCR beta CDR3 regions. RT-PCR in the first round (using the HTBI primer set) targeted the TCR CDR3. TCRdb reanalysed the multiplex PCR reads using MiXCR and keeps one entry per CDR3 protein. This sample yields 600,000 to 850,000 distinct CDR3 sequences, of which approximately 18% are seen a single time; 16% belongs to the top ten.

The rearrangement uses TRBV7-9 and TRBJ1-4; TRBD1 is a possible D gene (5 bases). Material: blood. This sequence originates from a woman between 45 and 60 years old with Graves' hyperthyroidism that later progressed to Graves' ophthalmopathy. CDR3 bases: TGTGCCAGCAGCCGCTCGGGACTGAATGAAAAACTGTTTTTT. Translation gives CASSRSGLNEKLFF.